A selection of T cell receptor beta chains follows, all from one sample in a study of T-cell memory formation after mild COVID-19. TCRdb redid the calling of the 5' RACE reads with MiXCR, one entry per CDR3 protein. The sample lists about 320,000 distinct CDR3 sequences; roughly an eighth were seen once. Material for sequencing was PBMCs or a T cell subset sorted from them (not recorded which). The receptors were gathered from a man younger than 30 who had mild COVID-19 (a few samples of this study predate the infection). Cell type and time point are not known. CDR3s leave out the opening cysteine and the closing phenylalanine or tryptophan.

v_gene,CDR3aa
TRBV6-4,ASSLTGTGMQY
TRBV5-6,ASSHRGYNQPQH
TRBV7-2,ASSSSGTAYGYT
TRBV7-9,ASSLQGAGEQF
TRBV7-9,ASFIATGKFRNEQF
TRBV7-9,ASSLRDPFYTEAF
TRBV6-6,ASSLGGLGAGETQY
TRBV5-1,AFRTGETGSYNSPLH
TRBV21-1,AQRSQPNTGELF
TRBV20-1,SAGARADTQY
TRBV19,ASSPGGRTEAF
TRBV6-1,ASSEKQYSGGAGYEQF
TRBV20-1,SARAGLAASYNEQF
TRBV15,ATSRDYWEGT
TRBV6-6,ASSYGTGGNQPQH
TRBV5-1,ASSSGQGSNEKLF
TRBV4-3,ASSRDRANQETQY
TRBV4-2,ASSQVRSGEAF
TRBV4-2,ASSLTTSSQETQY
TRBV4-3,ASSQDRDRAYGYT
TRBV7-6,ASTLLPGQQDTQY
TRBV9,ASSEDARGAYNEQF
TRBV12-3/TRBV12-4,ASSLGQGSGNQPQH
TRBV5-4,ASAPGTEETQY
TRBV7-8,ASSLETPWTVTDTQY
TRBV5-6,ASSLLQEGQPQH
TRBV6-2/TRBV6-3,ASSYFRGASGELF